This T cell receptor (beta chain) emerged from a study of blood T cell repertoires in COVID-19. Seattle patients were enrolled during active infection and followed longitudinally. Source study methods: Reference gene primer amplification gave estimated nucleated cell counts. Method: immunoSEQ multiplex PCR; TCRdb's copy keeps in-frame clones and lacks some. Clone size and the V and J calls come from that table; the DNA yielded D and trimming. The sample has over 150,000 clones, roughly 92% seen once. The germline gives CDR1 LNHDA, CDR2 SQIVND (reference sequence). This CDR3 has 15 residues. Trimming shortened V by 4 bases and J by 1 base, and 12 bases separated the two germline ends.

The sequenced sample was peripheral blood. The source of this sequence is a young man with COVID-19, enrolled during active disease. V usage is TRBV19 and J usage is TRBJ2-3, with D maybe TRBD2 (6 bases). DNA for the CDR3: TGTGCCAGTAGTAAGACGACTAGGGGCACAGATACGCAGTATTTT. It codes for CASSKTTRGTDTQYF.